The following is a TCR beta chain sequence with its context. The specificity of this receptor is unknown. The record has no base qualities; no much larger clone is one base away. The entry originates in a study of blood T cell repertoires in COVID-19 (dated by TCRdb to about 2020). For the wider study: Collaborator samples came from the United States, Italy and Spain and covered acute and convalescent phases of COVID-19. Subjects who had been exposed to COVID-19, were actively infected with it, or had recovered from it provided the deeply sampled blood TCRbeta repertoires that made up the dataset. The repertoires were released in a freely available public database intended as a resource for research on the immune response to SARS-CoV-2. Where available, HLA class I and class II types were taken from metadata supplied by the sample provider and were not determined by assay-based typing. The sample metadata nearly always contained a de-identified subject ID, COVID-19 status, age in years and sex. The prospective study material was composed of cDNA or gDNA derived from T cells, B-cell-depleted T cells, or PBMCs. The samples were drawn from two sources: the first 160 participants of the ongoing ImmuneRACE study, and approximately 1,300 subjects contributed by 6 global collaborators. The investigation overall reported the following: Clinical and demographic metadata were provided uncurated, with the amount varying by source and participant.

Each collaborating institution followed its own protocols to collect whole blood in K2EDTA tubes. For TCRbeta analysis, collaborators shipped samples in one of three forms: frozen whole blood, isolated PBMCs, or DNA extracted from either of those sample types. CDR1 and CDR2 were assigned from the germline V gene as SGDLS and YYNGEE. Trimming costs V 2 bases and J 6 bases, and their ends lie 9 bases apart. Spanning cysteine to phenylalanine, the CDR3 consists of 12 amino acids. The entry retains the CDR3 DNA only, 36 bases that are in frame from base 1. TCRbeta CDR3 regions were amplified from genomic DNA using the immunoSEQ Assay, a bias-controlled multiplex PCR. Under the source paper's analysis protocol: The number of nucleated cells in each sample was estimated from the amplification of reference gene primers within the assay. To quantify the absolute abundance of each unique TCRbeta CDR3 rearrangement, sequence reads were collapsed and filtered. Productive Simpson clonality was computed per sample as the square root of Simpson's diversity index over productive rearrangements. TCRdb retrieved this table from immuneACCESS and kept in-frame rearrangements only. Not all clones are present; in checked studies, unresolved V genes account for under half, and no reason is known for the remainder. V, J and clone size derive from that table, while D and trimming were established from the DNA sequence. The sample data list approximately 160,000 clones, and over 80% of these were observed just once. 2.5% to 3.5% of the sample rests with the top ten.

The chain is made from TRBV9 and TRBJ2-7; matching of 5 bases hints at TRBD1 as the D gene. Source material: peripheral blood. The sequence came from a woman aged 55-70 years with acute or convalescent COVID-19. The CDR3 loop reads CASSVGPAEQYF. The DNA is TGTGCCAGCAGCGTGGGGCCGGCCGAGCAGTACTTC.